One and the same sample provided the 14 T cell receptor beta chains below, sequenced in a study of CD8 T cells in Susac syndrome. Reverse transcription used about 0.45 to 1 ug RNA and random hexamers. TCRdb re-called the immunoSEQ multiplex PCR reads with MiXCR, one entry per CDR3 protein. The data show about 80,000 distinct CDR3 sequences, 93% seen once. The specimen was CD4+ T cells from PBMCs. These receptors were obtained from a human donor with Susac syndrome.

J is TRBJ2-7 and V is TRBV5-1; D call uncertain. CDR1 is SGHRS and CDR2 is YFSETQ in the germline V gene. The CDR3 totals 13 residues. The ends were cut back, 1 base at V and 3 bases at J, with 8 bases in the middle. CDR3 sequence (DNA): TGCGCCAGCAGCTTGTATTCCAGCTACGAGCAGTACTTC. As protein: CASSLYSSYEQYF.

The chain links TRBV18 to TRBJ1-4, with D unclear. V lost 1 base and J lost 4, with 1 base in between. CDR3 length: 12 residues. Germline V gene data show CDR1 as KGHSH and CDR2 as LQKENI. The CDR3 DNA is TGTGCCAGCTCACCACGTAATGAAAAACTGTTTTTT. Its translation: CASSPRNEKLFF.

Comments on this clonotype: The junction does not match germline at one end; this may be a read error. The chain uses TRBV4-1 and TRBJ1-1; tentative D call: TRBD1 (6 bases). In germline, CDR1 is MGHRA, CDR2 YSYEKL. CDR3 length equals 14 residues. In DNA form, the CDR3 reads TGCGCCAGCAGCTGGGGGCGGTTGAACACTGAAGTTTTCTTT. It encodes CASSWGRLNTEVFF.

The V call is TRBV20-1, the J call TRBJ1-2; 9 positions agree with TRBD1. The ends lost 0 bases at V and 2 bases at J; junction bases unmatched: 4. Germline assignment: CDR1 DFQATT and CDR2 SNEGSKA (reference sequence). The CDR3 extends over 15 amino acids. CDR3 nucleotides: TGCAGTGCTAGAGATCCTGGACAGGGGAACTATGGCTACACCTTC. Protein sequence: CSARDPGQGNYGYTF.

The chain couples TRBV27 to TRBJ2-1; D unclear. The CDR3 spans 13 residues. The germline CDR1 and CDR2 sequences are MNHEY and SMNVEV (reference sequence). Trimming pared 3 bases from V and 2 bases from J, leaving 5 bases between. The CDR3 reads CASSFEAYNEQFF. The CDR3 DNA reads as TGTGCCAGCAGTTTTGAAGCCTACAATGAGCAGTTCTTC.

The CDR3 bases are TGTGCCAGCAGCCAAGACTTACTGCCCTCGAATGAGCAGTTCTTC. Protein sequence: CASSQDLLPSNEQFF. The chain has TRBV3-1 and TRBJ2-1; no reliable D call. The germline CDR1 and CDR2 sequences are LGHDT and YNNKEL (reference sequence). Trimming took off 0 bases at V and 7 bases at J, with 13 bases between the two ends. There are 15 residues in the CDR3.

V gene TRBV12-3 or TRBV12-4 combines with J gene TRBJ2-7; 10 nucleotides line up with TRBD2. V was pared by 6 bases and J by 7 bases, with 12 bases of the junction left unmatched. The CDR3 has 15 residues. The CDR3 region is CASRLSGTSAGEQYF. CDR3 nucleotide sequence: TGTGCCAGCAGACTCTCCGGGACTAGCGCCGGTGAGCAGTACTTC.

This chain connects TRBV10-3 to TRBJ1-1; no reliable D call. Between the trimmed V and J ends, which lost 5 bases and 1 base, there was a span of 8 bases. This CDR3 is 13 amino acids long. The V gene's germline CDR1 is ENHRY and CDR2 SYGVKD. CDR3 in amino acids: CAISKVENTEAFF. In nucleotides, the CDR3 is TGTGCCATCAGTAAGGTCGAGAACACTGAAGCTTTCTTT.

The genes are TRBV7-2 and TRBJ1-5, with D tentatively TRBD1 (6 bases). Deletions cut 5 bases from V and 3 bases from J, with 17 bases between. The CDR3 extends over 16 amino acids. Germline loops: CDR1 SGHTA, CDR2 FQGNSA. CDR3 bases: TGTGCCAGCAGCCCATTGACAGGAACCCTCAATCAGCCCCAGCATTTT. Translating it yields CASSPLTGTLNQPQHF.

The J gene is TRBJ2-2, the V gene TRBV20-1; 8 bases map to TRBD2. This CDR3 is built from 15 residues. With V trimmed by 3 bases and J by 0 bases, 3 bases remained unmatched. The germline CDR1 and CDR2 sequences are DFQATT and SNEGSKA (reference sequence). CDR3 bases: TGCAGTGCTAGTGGCGGGAGGTCGAACACCGGGGAGCTGTTTTTT. This encodes CSASGGRSNTGELFF.

The chain combines TRBV18 with TRBJ1-5, with D hard to call. Trimming removed 2 bases at V and 5 bases at J, with 16 bases between. The CDR3 sequence is 16 residues long. The germline V gene has CDR1 KGHSH and CDR2 LQKENI. The CDR3 spells CASSPSTGLRYQPQHF. In DNA form, the CDR3 reads TGTGCCAGCTCACCATCTACCGGACTCAGGTATCAGCCCCAGCATTTT. The full variable domain, its missing parts supplied by reference TRBV18 and TRBJ1-5, is NAGVMQNPRHLVRRRGQEARLRCSPMKGHSHVYWYRQLPEEGLKFMVYLQKENIIDESGMPKERFSAEFPKEGPSILRIQQVVRGDSAAYFCASSPSTGLRYQPQHFGDGTRLSIL.

The V call is TRBV18, the J call TRBJ1-2, with 10 bases fitting TRBD1. This CDR3 is built from 14 residues. J lost 3 bases, V lost 4 bases, and 2 bases had no gene match. Per germline, CDR1 KGHSH and CDR2 LQKENI. The CDR3 region has the DNA TGTGCCAGCTCACTCGGACAGGGGGACTATGGCTACACCTTC. Protein product: CASSLGQGDYGYTF.

In this sample, this clonotype is medium-sized. The rearrangement links TRBV7-9 to TRBJ2-7; maybe TRBD2 (5 bases). CDR1 SEHNR and CDR2 FQNEAQ come from the germline V gene (reference sequence). The CDR3 length is 14 residues. The V and J ends lost 1 base and 3 bases respectively, with 10 bases between them. The CDR3 coding sequence is TGTGCCAGCAGCTTAGGAGGGAGAGACTACGAGCAGTACTTC. This translates into CASSLGGRDYEQYF.

In this sample, this clonotype turned up once. V and J are TRBV12-3 or TRBV12-4 and TRBJ1-2; no clear D gene. V lost 4 bases and J lost 3, with 12 bases in between. This CDR3 has 14 residues. CDR3 protein: CASSSRLTDYGYTF. As DNA, the CDR3 is TGTGCCAGCAGTTCCCGCCTCACGGACTATGGCTACACCTTC.